This is a list of T cell receptor beta chains from one sample in a study of CD8 T cells in Susac syndrome. Each CDR3 protein gets one entry after TCRdb re-called the immunoSEQ multiplex PCR reads with MiXCR. This table has 300,000 to 350,000 distinct CDR3 sequences, roughly 94% appearing once. Sequencing was done on a sample of CD4+ T cells from PBMCs. The receptor source for this set is a human donor with multiple sclerosis. CDR3s include the opening cysteine and the closing phenylalanine or tryptophan. A D gene is named only where the DNA matches it firmly. Clone size is not always given. Where it is, it says once, few, many or a class for expanded clones.

>.|TRBV9|TRBD1|TRBJ1-6
CASSEQGTNSPLHF
TGTGCCAGCAGCGAACAGGGGACCAATTCACCCCTCCACTTT
>.|TRBV9|.|TRBJ2-1
CASSVEVGAGNEQFF
TGTGCCAGCAGCGTAGAGGTAGGGGCGGGAAATGAGCAGTTCTTC
>.|TRBV29-1|TRBD2|TRBJ2-3
CSVETSGSTDTQYF
TGCAGCGTTGAAACTAGCGGAAGCACAGATACGCAGTATTTT
>.|TRBV24-1|.|TRBJ2-4
CATSDSGQQNIQYF
TGTGCCACCAGTGATTCCGGACAGCAAAACATTCAGTACTTC
>.|TRBV4-2|TRBD2|TRBJ2-7
CASSQPGLAGERSHEQYF
TGTGCCAGCAGCCAACCTGGACTAGCGGGGGAAAGGTCCCACGAGCAGTACTTC
>.|TRBV5-1|.|TRBJ2-1
CASSFTRDVSEQFF
TGCGCCAGCAGCTTCACTAGAGATGTCAGTGAGCAGTTCTTC
>.|TRBV28|.|TRBJ1-4
CASSPVGAGYGEKLFF
TGTGCCAGCAGTCCGGTAGGGGCCGGGTACGGTGAAAAACTGTTTTTT
>once|TRBV4-2|TRBD1|TRBJ1-1
CASSQERGLLLGAFF
TGTGCCAGCAGCCAAGAAAGGGGGCTGCTCCTTGGAGCTTTCTTT
>.|TRBV15|.|TRBJ2-3
CATSRDIRGGISRTDTQYF
TGTGCCACCAGCAGAGATATCCGGGGTGGCATTTCGAGAACAGATACGCAGTATTTT
>once|TRBV20-1|.|TRBJ2-7
CSARDPSTYEQYF
TGCAGTGCTAGAGATCCCTCTACCTACGAGCAGTACTTC
>.|TRBV30|TRBD1|TRBJ2-6
CGSGQVWSDRSSGANVLTF
TGTGGCTCGGGACAGGTGTGGTCCGATAGGAGCTCTGGGGCCAACGTCCTGACTTTC
>.|TRBV10-3|.|TRBJ2-7
CAISDWPGGGYEQYF
TGTGCCATCAGTGATTGGCCAGGGGGGGGCTACGAGCAGTACTTC
>.|TRBV5-4|TRBD2|TRBJ2-1
CASSSGGLPFANEQFF
TGTGCCAGCAGCTCGGGAGGTCTACCCTTCGCCAATGAGCAGTTCTTC
>.|TRBV9|TRBD1|TRBJ1-1
CASSAGALTGVAEAFF
TGTGCCAGCAGCGCAGGCGCCCTCACAGGGGTCGCTGAAGCTTTCTTT
>.|TRBV4-1|TRBD2|TRBJ2-1
CASSRGTPSGRHNEQFF
TGCGCCAGCAGCCGAGGGACTCCTAGCGGGAGGCACAATGAGCAGTTCTTC
>.|TRBV7-2|.|TRBJ2-1
CASSLAGGYLYNEQFF
TGTGCCAGCAGCTTAGCAGGTGGCTATCTCTACAATGAGCAGTTCTTC
>.|TRBV6-5|.|TRBJ1-1
CASSYSRVSEAFF
TGTGCCAGCAGTTACAGTCGGGTGTCCGAAGCTTTCTTT
>.|TRBV18|.|TRBJ2-3
CASSPGASDTQYF
TGTGCCAGCTCACCGGGGGCCTCAGATACGCAGTATTTT
>few|TRBV18|.|TRBJ2-7
CASSLGAAQRYEQYF
TGTGCCAGCTCACTGGGGGCAGCCCAGAGGTACGAGCAGTACTTC
>.|TRBV19|TRBD1|TRBJ1-2
CASSIVGQGANGYTF
TGTGCCAGTAGTATAGTGGGACAGGGTGCGAATGGCTACACCTTC
>.|TRBV29-1|.|TRBJ2-3
CSVGRTNTDTQYF
TGCAGCGTCGGACGGACTAACACAGATACGCAGTATTTT
>.|TRBV4-2|.|TRBJ2-1
CASSSTERDEQFF
TGTGCCAGCAGCTCCACGGAGCGGGATGAGCAGTTCTTC